One and the same sample provided the 24 T cell receptor beta chains below, sequenced in a study of cytomegalovirus exposure and HLA in healthy donors. The study ran its PCR with 60 Vbeta and 13 Jbeta primers. Clones were read by immunoSEQ multiplex PCR, and TCRdb kept only the in-frame ones, dropping some. The sample lists about 130,000 clones, over 80% occurring once. The sequencing sample was made of PBMCs. All receptors derive from a young man in good health and CMV-seropositive.

The chain couples TRBV5-1 to TRBJ2-5; the match to TRBD1 covers 8 bases. The CDR3 extends over 14 amino acids. Germline CDR1 is SGHRS and CDR2 is YFSETQ. J lost 1 base, V lost 4 bases, and 3 bases had no gene match. CDR3 in amino acids: CASSQQGGQETQYF. The CDR3 nucleotides read TGCGCCAGCAGCCAACAGGGGGGCCAAGAGACCCAGTACTTC.

The DNA for the CDR3 is TGTGCCTGGAGTGTAGGCAGGGTGGGAAACACCATATATTTT. Amino acid sequence: CAWSVGRVGNTIYF. The chain combines TRBV30 with TRBJ1-3; TRBD1 is a possible D gene (5 bases). Germline V CDR1 and CDR2: GTSNPN, SVGIG (reference sequence). Trimming removed 0 bases from V and 4 bases from J, with 10 bases in between. The CDR3 is made up of 14 amino acids.

The V and J genes are TRBV7-6 and TRBJ2-2; the D gene is possibly TRBD2 (6 bases). The V gene lost 3 bases and the J gene lost 4 bases, with 9 bases spanning the gap. This CDR3 comprises 14 residues. Germline V gives CDR1 SGHVS, CDR2 FNYEAQ. The CDR3, as DNA: TGTGCCAGCAGCTTTCGGGACTCCACCGGGGAGCTGTTTTTT. It yields the protein CASSFRDSTGELFF.

The V and J genes are TRBV10-2 and TRBJ2-5, with 15 bases that match TRBD2. Germline V gene sequence: CDR1 WSHSY, CDR2 SAAADI. This CDR3 comprises 16 residues. With 6 bases clipped from V and 5 bases from J, the junction kept 7 bases outside the gene matches. The CDR3 DNA reads as TGCGCCAGCAGCAGGACTAGCGGGGGGGTGGCGGAGACCCAGTACTTC. Translated: CASSRTSGGVAETQYF.

The rearrangement links TRBV18 to TRBJ1-5; 9 nucleotides match TRBD1. Germline V gene sequence: CDR1 KGHSH, CDR2 LQKENI. This CDR3 has 14 amino acids. V was pared by 8 bases and J by 6 bases, with 8 bases of the junction left unmatched. CDR3 in amino acids: CASGTDRGAQPQHF. CDR3 in DNA: TGTGCCAGCGGCACGGACAGGGGAGCTCAGCCCCAGCATTTT. The complete variable domain, with remaining parts taken from reference TRBV18 and TRBJ1-5, reads NAGVMQNPRHLVRRRGQEARLRCSPMKGHSHVYWYRQLPEEGLKFMVYLQKENIIDESGMPKERFSAEFPKEGPSILRIQQVVRGDSAAYFCASGTDRGAQPQHFGDGTRLSIL.

The chain uses TRBV4-2 and TRBJ2-3, with D possibly matching TRBD2 (6 bases). The V gene's germline CDR1 is LGHNA and CDR2 YNFKEQ. CDR3 length: 16 residues. V lost 3 bases and J 3 bases, leaving 16 bases between the germline ends. The CDR3 DNA follows: TGTGCCAGCAGCCAGCTTCAGGGTAGCGGAACAGATACGCAGTATTTT. Residues: CASSQLQGSGTDTQYF.

In nucleotides, the CDR3 is TGTGCCAGCAGCTCGGGGGGGAACACTGAAGCTTTCTTT. This gives the protein CASSSGGNTEAFF. The rearrangement links TRBV9 to TRBJ1-1, with a possible D match to TRBD1 (5 bases). The CDR3 has 13 amino acids. V was pared by 4 bases and J by 1 base, with 8 bases between. Germline V gene data show CDR1 as SGDLS and CDR2 as YYNGEE. Looking up the rest from reference TRBV9 and TRBJ1-1 gives the full variable domain: DSGVTQTPKHLITATGQRVTLRCSPRSGDLSVYWYQQSLDQGLQFLIQYYNGEERAKGNILERFSAQQFPDLHSELNLSSLELGDSALYFCASSSGGNTEAFFGQGTRLTVV.

The chain links TRBV5-6 to TRBJ2-5; 9 bases fit TRBD1. The CDR3 is 14 residues long. Germline CDR1 SGHDT, CDR2 YYEEEE. The V and J ends lost 3 bases and 5 bases, in that order; junction bases with no gene match: 5. CDR3 in DNA: TGTGCCAGCAGCTCTACAGGGGGCGTTGAGACCCAGTACTTC. This codes for CASSSTGGVETQYF.

This chain connects TRBV19 to TRBJ2-1; 8 positions match TRBD2. The germline gives CDR1 LNHDA, CDR2 SQIVND (reference sequence). CDR3 size: 15 residues. Trimming removed 2 bases from V and 3 bases from J; junction bases left unmatched: 3. CDR3 DNA: TGTGCCAGTAGTATATCGGGGGGGGTCTACAATGAGCAGTTCTTC. Amino acids: CASSISGGVYNEQFF.

V is TRBV5-1 and J is TRBJ2-7; 11 positions match TRBD1. V shed 7 bases and J 2 bases; nucleotides not matched to a gene: 14. The germline V gene encodes CDR1 SGHRS and CDR2 YFSETQ. This CDR3 region has 17 residues. The CDR3 nucleotides read TGCGCCAGCCGGTTAGGACAGGGGGCTATTCTGACCTACGAGCAGTACTTC. It specifies CASRLGQGAILTYEQYF.

The chain combines TRBV6-5 with TRBJ1-1; D gene unclear. Per the germline V gene, CDR1 is MNHEY and CDR2 is SVGAGI. This CDR3 has 11 amino acids. CDR3 sequence reads: CGSGVDTEAFF. CDR3 bases: TGTGGCTCCGGGGTGGACACTGAAGCTTTCTTT.

The chain carries TRBV27 and TRBJ2-1; 10 bases are a match to TRBD2. Unmatched junction bases numbered 10, after V lost 6 bases and J lost 5 bases. This CDR3 is built from 16 residues. In germline, CDR1 is MNHEY, CDR2 SMNVEV (reference sequence). CDR3 coding DNA: TGTGCCAGCAGCCCCCAAGCGGGGGGGCTTAACAATGAGCAGTTCTTC. The encoded protein is CASSPQAGGLNNEQFF.

This chain joins TRBV7-2 and TRBJ2-7; possible D gene TRBD2, 7 bases. The CDR3 spans 14 residues. V was shortened by 7 bases and J by 0 bases, with 13 bases between the two germline ends. CDR1 SGHTA and CDR2 FQGNSA come from the germline V gene. CDR3 protein: CASTLRGGSYEQYF. DNA of the CDR3: TGTGCCAGCACCCTGAGGGGGGGCTCCTACGAGCAGTACTTC.

This chain connects TRBV15 to TRBJ1-2; D gene unclear. Trimming stripped 0 bases from V and 8 bases from J, with 19 bases between. Germline loops: CDR1 LNHNV, CDR2 YYDKDF (reference sequence). This CDR3 region has 16 residues. This CDR3 is CATSRDMGGSSKGYTF. Written as DNA, the CDR3 is TGTGCCACCAGCAGAGATATGGGAGGTTCATCGAAGGGCTACACCTTC.

The chain employs TRBV7-9 and TRBJ1-1, with TRBD1 identical over 8 bases. The germline CDR1 and CDR2 sequences are SEHNR and FQNEAQ (reference sequence). The CDR3 length is 15 residues. The V segment lost 5 bases and the J segment 5 bases; nucleotides outside the gene matches: 10. CDR3 bases: TGTGCCAGCAGCCCTCCCAGGGGGCTGGGGACTGAAGCTTTCTTT. Residues: CASSPPRGLGTEAFF. The variable domain in full, with the rest retrieved from reference TRBV7-9 and TRBJ1-1, is DTGVSQNPRHKITKRGQNVTFRCDPISEHNRLYWYRQTLGQGPEFLTYFQNEAQLEKSRLLSDRFSAERPKGSFSTLEIQRTEQGDSAMYLCASSPPRGLGTEAFFGQGTRLTVV.

In its sample, this clone was seen once. This chain uses TRBV15 with TRBJ2-7, with 11 bases matching TRBD1. The CDR3 spans 16 residues. The V and J ends lost 0 bases and 6 bases, in that order; junction bases with no gene match: 7. Germline V gives CDR1 LNHNV, CDR2 YYDKDF (reference sequence). For the CDR3, the DNA is TGTGCCACCAGCAGAGATAGAGGACAGGGGGCGGGCGAGCAGTACTTC. Protein product: CATSRDRGQGAGEQYF.

J is TRBJ2-5 and V is TRBV5-1, with 7 positions matching TRBD2. With the DNA end fitting TRBJ2-7 better, the J assignment may be wrong. The germline CDR1 and CDR2 sequences are SGHRS and YFSETQ. This CDR3 has 15 amino acids. The CDR3 protein is CASNRGDQTSYEQYF. DNA of the CDR3: TGCGCCAGCAATCGGGGGGATCAAACCTCCTACGAGCAGTACTTC.

V is TRBV10-3 and J is TRBJ2-7; 11 bases align to TRBD1. Trimming removed 4 bases from V and 0 bases from J; junction bases left unmatched: 14. This CDR3 is 19 amino acids long. Germline V lookup: CDR1 ENHRY, CDR2 SYGVKD. CDR3 bases: TGTGCCATCAGTGCGAGCTTCTTGTACGGGACAGGGGGCTCCTACGAGCAGTACTTC. This sequence encodes CAISASFLYGTGGSYEQYF.

This clone was counted only a few times. J is TRBJ2-7 and V is TRBV6-5; D is undetermined. The CDR3 has 15 amino acids. The germline V and J ends were trimmed by 0 bases and 1 base, with 10 bases remaining between them. Germline CDR1 and CDR2: MNHEY and SVGAGI. The CDR3 DNA follows: TGTGCCAGCAGTTACTCGAGTTCGCCTTCCTACGAGCAGTACTTC. It encodes CASSYSSSPSYEQYF.

There are a few counts of this clone. This chain links TRBV5-6 with TRBJ2-2, with a possible D match to TRBD2 (6 bases). Trimming stripped 3 bases from V and 6 bases from J, with 9 bases between. This CDR3 has 13 amino acids. Germline CDR1 SGHDT, CDR2 YYEEEE. CDR3 DNA: TGTGCCAGCAGCTCGACGGGGGCCGGGGAGCTGTTTTTT. Amino acids: CASSSTGAGELFF.

The J gene is TRBJ1-1, the V gene TRBV27; 7 bases match TRBD1. Germline trimming cut 7 bases from V and 0 bases from J; bases unmatched to any gene: 20. CDR1 and CDR2 (germline): MNHEY, SMNVEV (reference sequence). This CDR3 has 19 amino acids. The CDR3 sequence is CASTSGRQGLRFMNTEAFF. The CDR3 DNA sequence: TGTGCCAGCACTTCGGGGAGACAGGGCCTACGTTTCATGAACACTGAAGCTTTCTTT.

The V call is TRBV4-1, the J call TRBJ1-3; no firm D call. This CDR3 spans 15 amino acids. V was trimmed by 0 bases and J by 2 bases, leaving 8 bases between them. CDR1 MGHRA and CDR2 YSYEKL come from the germline V gene. In DNA, the CDR3 is TGCGCCAGCAGCCAAGAACCAGTTCCTGGAAACACCATATATTTT. Its translation is CASSQEPVPGNTIYF.

The V and J genes are TRBV2 and TRBJ2-7, with no clear D. V lost 8 bases, J lost 0 bases, and 11 bases lay in between. Germline CDR1 SNHLY, CDR2 FYNNEI. The CDR3 has 13 residues. The CDR3 region is CASRDLSSYEQYF. The CDR3 DNA follows: TGTGCCAGCCGCGACTTAAGCTCCTACGAGCAGTACTTC.

This chain joins TRBV11-2 and TRBJ1-1; D is undetermined. With 5 bases removed from V and 6 bases from J, the gap between germline ends came to 10 bases. The CDR3 spans 12 residues. Germline V gives CDR1 SGHAT, CDR2 FQNNGV. CDR3 in DNA: TGTGCCAGCAGCCCCTACGTGGCTGAAGCTTTCTTT. Its protein is CASSPYVAEAFF.